This T cell receptor beta chain was found in a study of cytomegalovirus exposure and HLA in healthy donors. Study details: There were some 400 genotyped donors. Of these, 81% fell in the genetic ancestry cluster associated with self-reported Caucasian donors.

Findings of the study overall: Later on, a genetic analysis was performed. It linked a missense variant in DCLRE1C with V- and J-gene trimming of TCR beta. A later analysis appeared to link common viral pathogens to several of the most significant clusters.

Details on this clone: Its target is unknown.

The PCR had 60 Vbeta and 13 Jbeta primers. Profiling relied on immunoSEQ multiplex PCR, and the TCRdb table lists in-frame clones only, not all of them. The sample has 100,000 to 150,000 clones, 70% to 80% seen once. The sample was PBMCs. The sequence was collected from a man aged 50-59 years in good health and CMV-seronegative.

CDR3 sequence: CASSDYGTGVSGYTF. CDR3 nucleotide sequence: TGTGCCAGCAGCGACTACGGGACAGGGGTATCTGGCTACACCTTC. This chain joins TRBV2 and TRBJ1-2, with 10 bases matching TRBD1. V lost 6 bases to trimming and J lost 7 bases; unmatched junction nucleotides: 11. The CDR3 is 15 amino acids. Germline V CDR1 and CDR2: SNHLY, FYNNEI.